The 15 T cell receptor beta chains in this list originate from one sample, sequenced in a study of technical replicates of blood from a handful of donors. The protocol was immunoSEQ multiplex PCR, while the TCRdb copy is restricted to in-frame clones and leaves out a portion. This sample has more than 60,000 clones; roughly 94% occur once, and the top ten carry around 0.24%. Sequenced material: T cells isolated from PBMCs. The receptor source for this set is a human donor in good health.

This clone was counted a few times. The chain combines TRBV13 with TRBJ1-6; a possible D gene is TRBD1 (6 bases). The germline V and J ends were trimmed by 4 bases and 2 bases, with 12 bases remaining between them. Germline-derived CDR1 and CDR2 are PRHDT and FYEKMQ (reference sequence). The CDR3 is made up of 16 amino acids. The CDR3 nucleotides read TGTGCCAGCAGCTCACAGGGTTCAACCTATAATTCACCCCTCCACTTT. Protein product: CASSSQGSTYNSPLHF.

As regards this clone: Sequence at one end of the junction differs from germline and may be a read error. V is TRBV15 and J is TRBJ1-1, with a possible D match to TRBD1 (6 bases). The germline V gene has CDR1 LNHNV and CDR2 YYDKDF (reference sequence). CDR3 length: 11 amino acids. CDR3 sequence (DNA): TGTGCCACCAGCAGAGCTGGGGGCGTCATCTTT. Protein product: CATSRAGGVIF. The full variable domain, with the rest looked up from reference TRBV15 and TRBJ1-1, is DAMVIQNPRYQVTQFGKPVTLSCSQTLNHNVMYWYQQKSSQAPKLLFHYYDKDFNNEADTPDNFQSRRPNTSFCFLDIRSPGLGDTAMYLCATSRAGGVIFGQGTRLTVV.

J is TRBJ2-3 and V is TRBV30; 7 bases map to TRBD1. Germline V gene data show CDR1 as GTSNPN and CDR2 as SVGIG (reference sequence). V trimming: 2 bases; J trimming: 6 bases; junction bases outside the gene matches: 2. The CDR3 is 12 residues long. CDR3 coding DNA: TGTGCCTGGAGTTTACAGGGGGATACGCAGTATTTT. Translated, it gives CAWSLQGDTQYF. The full variable domain, rest sourced from reference TRBV30 and TRBJ2-3, is SQTIHQWPATLVQPVGSPLSLECTVEGTSNPNLYWYRQAAGRGLQLLFYSVGIGQISSEVPQNLSASRPQDRQFILSSKKLLLSDSGFYLCAWSLQGDTQYFGPGTRLTVL.

The chain combines TRBV2 with TRBJ2-3; the match to TRBD2 covers 9 bases. CDR1 and CDR2 (germline): SNHLY, FYNNEI. Losses at the gene ends were 8 bases for V and 5 bases for J; bases not matched to a gene: 20. CDR3 length: 18 residues. DNA of the CDR3: TGTGCCAGCTTTCCGGTTGCTAGCGGGACTTTAATGGGAGATACGCAGTATTTT. The encoded protein is CASFPVASGTLMGDTQYF.

CDR3 in DNA: TGTGCCATCACTGGGGACACCACTGAAGCTTTCTTT. Protein: CAITGDTTEAFF. The chain links TRBV10-3 to TRBJ1-1; possibly TRBD1 for D (6 bases). The CDR3 consists of 12 residues. The germline V and J ends were trimmed by 7 bases and 4 bases, with 10 bases remaining between them. CDR1 and CDR2 (germline): ENHRY, SYGVKD.

The count of this clone is one. The gene calls are TRBV5-8 and TRBJ2-7, with D perhaps matching TRBD1 (6 bases). The CDR3 contains 19 residues. V was trimmed by 5 bases and J by 4 bases, leaving 31 bases between them. Germline values: CDR1 SGHTS, CDR2 YDEGEE. CDR3 residues: CASRWNTLDSPGGDYEQYF. DNA for the CDR3: TGTGCCAGCAGATGGAATACTTTGGACAGCCCAGGCGGAGATTACGAGCAGTACTTC.

The CDR3 region has the DNA TGCGCCAGCAGCTATCGGACTAGCGGCTCCTACGAGCAGTACTTC. As protein: CASSYRTSGSYEQYF. V is TRBV4-1 and J is TRBJ2-7, with TRBD2 matching over 10 bases. The CDR3 extends over 15 amino acids. Germline V gene data show CDR1 as MGHRA and CDR2 as YSYEKL. V was clipped by 5 bases and J by 0 bases; unmatched bases: 4.

The chain combines TRBV6-1 with TRBJ2-3; tentative D call: TRBD1 (5 bases). This CDR3 contains 13 residues. V was cut by 5 bases and J by 2 bases, with 8 bases left in between. The V gene's germline CDR1 is MNHNS and CDR2 SASEGT. The CDR3, as DNA: TGTGCCAGCAGTAGCAGGGCCACAGATACGCAGTATTTT. Protein product: CASSSRATDTQYF.

This CDR3 is CASSFILRQGDTGELFF. As DNA, the CDR3 is TGCGCCAGCAGCTTTATTCTGAGACAGGGCGACACCGGGGAGCTGTTTTTT. The chain uses TRBV5-1 and TRBJ2-2, with TRBD1 identical over 7 bases. Trimming at V came to 2 bases and at J to 3 bases, leaving 10 bases not matched to a gene. The CDR3 covers 17 residues. Germline V gene sequence: CDR1 SGHRS, CDR2 YFSETQ. The whole variable domain, filled in from reference TRBV5-1 and TRBJ2-2, reads KAGVTQTPRYLIKTRGQQVTLSCSPISGHRSVSWYQQTPGQGLQFLFEYFSETQRNKGNFPGRFSGRQFSNSRSEMNVSTLELGDSALYLCASSFILRQGDTGELFFGEGSRLTVL.

The V and J genes are TRBV29-1 and TRBJ1-1; 9 bases are shared with TRBD1. Germline CDR1 is SQVTM and CDR2 is ANQGSEA. The CDR3 spans 14 residues. V dropped 8 bases and J dropped 4; count of bases not matched to a gene: 11. As DNA, the CDR3 is TGCAGCTCTAGTCCGGGGACAGGGAGCACTGAAGCTTTCTTT. Protein: CSSSPGTGSTEAFF.

The chain carries TRBV5-5 and TRBJ2-4, with 12 positions matching TRBD1. V was pared by 2 bases and J by 9 bases, with 3 bases of the junction left unmatched. Germline V gene data show CDR1 as SGHKS and CDR2 as YYEKEE (reference sequence). The CDR3 is 14 residues long. The CDR3 sequence: CASSFGTGGAIQYF. The DNA of the CDR3 is TGTGCCAGCAGCTTCGGGACAGGGGGCGCCATTCAGTACTTC.

The chain carries TRBV11-2 and TRBJ2-7; 9 nucleotides agree with TRBD1. Germline CDR1 and CDR2: SGHAT and FQNNGV. The length of the CDR3 is 14 residues. The V gene end was trimmed by 3 bases and the J gene end by 6 bases; junction bases not matched to a gene: 6. The CDR3 nucleotides read TGTGCCAGCAGCTTCGGGACAGGGAGTGGCGAGCAGTACTTC. Its protein product is CASSFGTGSGEQYF.

The CDR3 loop is CASSQDSQGVHEKLFF. In DNA form, the CDR3 reads TGCGCCAGCAGCCAAGATTCCCAGGGGGTTCATGAAAAACTGTTTTTT. The chain recombines TRBV4-1 with TRBJ1-4, with 7 bases that match TRBD1. The CDR3 runs 16 residues. Germline values: CDR1 MGHRA, CDR2 YSYEKL. Trimming at V came to 0 bases and at J to 6 bases, leaving 7 bases not matched to a gene.

Here the CDR3 reads CASSEGGVPITGELFF. CDR3 nucleotide sequence: TGCGCCAGCAGTGAGGGGGGGGTGCCGATCACCGGGGAGCTGTTTTTT. The V gene is TRBV10-1, the J gene TRBJ2-2; 7 nucleotides agree with TRBD2. Germline CDR1 reads WNHNN; CDR2 reads SYGVQD (reference sequence). Trimming removed 2 bases from V and 4 bases from J; junction bases left unmatched: 7. The CDR3 covers 16 residues.

The chain uses TRBV5-1 and TRBJ2-3; the match to TRBD2 covers 10 bases. In germline, CDR1 is SGHRS, CDR2 YFSETQ. CDR3 size: 14 residues. Germline trimming cut 4 bases from V and 3 bases from J; bases unmatched to any gene: 2. CDR3 coding DNA: TGCGCCAGCAGCACAGCGGGGGGGACAGATACGCAGTATTTT. It is translated as CASSTAGGTDTQYF.